This T cell receptor beta chain was observed in a study of blood T cell repertoires in COVID-19. Study-wide context: T cells, B-cell-depleted T cells, or PBMCs provided the cDNA or gDNA that served as material.

V shed 11 bases and J shed 7 bases, with 12 bases lying between them. Per the germline V gene, CDR1 is WNHNN and CDR2 is SYGVQD (reference sequence). This CDR3 comprises 10 residues. Profiled with immunoSEQ multiplex PCR; TCRdb holds only in-frame clones, not every one. Here the sample spans 120,000 to 150,000 clones, approximately 88% being singletons. The sample holds many counts of this clone. Sequences were obtained from peripheral blood. This chain uses TRBV10-1 with TRBJ2-7; D remains ambiguous. This receptor was identified in a human donor in a cohort sampled during active COVID-19. The CDR3: CAGKDQEQYV. The CDR3 DNA is TGCGCCGGCAAAGATCAGGAGCAGTACGTC.